This T cell receptor beta chain originates from a study of blood T cell repertoires in COVID-19. Study-level information: PBMCs, B-cell-depleted T cells, or T cells were the source of the cDNA or gDNA that made up the material.

Sequencing used immunoSEQ multiplex PCR; TCRdb keeps in-frame clones, though not all of them. The sample has 36,000 or so clones; approximately 90% are singletons. The germline V gene has CDR1 LGHDT and CDR2 YNNKEL (reference sequence). The CDR3 spans 13 residues. The V end lost 1 base, the J end lost 7 bases, and 10 bases lay between the germline ends. The rearrangement links TRBV3-1 (or the pseudogene TRBV3-2) to TRBJ1-2; D remains unclear. Sequencing input: peripheral blood. The receptor comes from a human donor in a cohort sampled during active COVID-19. CDR3 DNA: TGTGCCAGCAGCCAAGTGACCGGCGGTGGCTACACCTTC. Amino acids: CASSQVTGGGYTF.